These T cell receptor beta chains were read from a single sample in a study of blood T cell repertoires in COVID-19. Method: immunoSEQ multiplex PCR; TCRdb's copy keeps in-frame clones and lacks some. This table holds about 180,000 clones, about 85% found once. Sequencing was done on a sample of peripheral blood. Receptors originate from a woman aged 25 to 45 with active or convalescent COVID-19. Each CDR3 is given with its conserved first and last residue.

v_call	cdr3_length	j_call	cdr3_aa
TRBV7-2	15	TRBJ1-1	CASRRDRGWDTEAFF
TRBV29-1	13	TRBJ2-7	CSVEQGISYEQYF
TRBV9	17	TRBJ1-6	CASSRTPLDRGISPLHF
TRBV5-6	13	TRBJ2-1	CASSTGTVNEQFF
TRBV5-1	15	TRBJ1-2	CASSSRSRESYGYTF
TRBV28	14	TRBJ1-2	CASSLVQAPEGYTF
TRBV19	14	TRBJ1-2	CASSAQGPPYGYTF
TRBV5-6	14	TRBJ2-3	CASSLAGGKNTQYF
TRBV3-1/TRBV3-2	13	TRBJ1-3	CASSQDSGNTIYF
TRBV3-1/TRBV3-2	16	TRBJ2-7	CASSQGYRGPSYEQYF
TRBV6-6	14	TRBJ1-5	CASSYRDKDQPQHF
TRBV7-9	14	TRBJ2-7	CASSLAFLSYEQYF
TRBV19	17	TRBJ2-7	CASRVGGKGSPSHEQYF
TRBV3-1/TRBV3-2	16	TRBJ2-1	CASSQDHPAAYNEQFF
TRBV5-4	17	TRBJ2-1	CASSLATSGFSYNEQFF
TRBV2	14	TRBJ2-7	CASSVTGRSHEQYF
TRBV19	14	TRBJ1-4	CASSILLYNEKLFF
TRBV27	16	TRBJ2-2	CASSPTDRDGTGELFF
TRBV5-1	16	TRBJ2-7	CASSFGQGGPSYEQYF
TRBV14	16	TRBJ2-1	CASSQNTGGYYNEQFF
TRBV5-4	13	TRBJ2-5	CASSLAHGETQYF
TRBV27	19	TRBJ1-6	CASSESTGGVRTYNSPLHF
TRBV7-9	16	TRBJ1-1	CASSELGTGGRTEAFF
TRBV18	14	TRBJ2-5	CASSPRGLDETQYF
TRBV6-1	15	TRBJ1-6	CASSDRGGANSPLHF
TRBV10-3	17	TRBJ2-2	CAISESWAGPNTGELFF
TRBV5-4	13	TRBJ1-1	CASSYGKNTEAFF
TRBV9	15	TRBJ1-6	CASSVGQGGNSPLHF
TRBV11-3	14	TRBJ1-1	CASSLGHSNTEAFF
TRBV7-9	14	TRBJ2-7	CASSLGTGHYEQYF
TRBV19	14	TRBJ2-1	CASSTGLAGGRQFF
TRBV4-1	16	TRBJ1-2	CASSQGTGGKNYGYTF
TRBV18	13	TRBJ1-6	CASSPRLSSPLHF
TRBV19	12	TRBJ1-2	CASLEGGSGYTF
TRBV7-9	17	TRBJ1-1	CASSLGVGRGKNTEAFF
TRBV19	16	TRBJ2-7	CASSGGDRGRSYEQYF
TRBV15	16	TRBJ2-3	CATSRETGGPLDTQYF
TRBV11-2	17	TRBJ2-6	CASSPTGGGYGANVLTF
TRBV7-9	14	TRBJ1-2	CASSPGGLNYGYTF
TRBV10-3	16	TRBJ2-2	CAIRLGQSANTGELFF
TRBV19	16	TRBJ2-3	CASSITSGQVTDTQYF
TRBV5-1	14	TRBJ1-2	CASSLADRVRGYTF
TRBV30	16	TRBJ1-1	CAWSVVWGDRGTEAFF
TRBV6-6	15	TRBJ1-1	CASSYSSNPVTEAFF
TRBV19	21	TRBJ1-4	CASSIDLWTGGTTATNEKLFF
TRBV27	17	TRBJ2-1	CASSSPQTGGSYNEQFF
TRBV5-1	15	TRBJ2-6	CASRRQSSGANVLTF
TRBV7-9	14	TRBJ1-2	CASSLEGGPDGYTF
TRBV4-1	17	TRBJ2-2	CASSQDISGGNTGELFF
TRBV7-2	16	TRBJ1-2	CASSLDLPYRTNGYTF
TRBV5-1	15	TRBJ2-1	CASSLGLAGINEQFF
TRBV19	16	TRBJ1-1	CASSIRTGYGGTEAFF
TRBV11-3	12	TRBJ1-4	CASSSGGERLFF